Presented here are 3 T cell receptor beta chains from one specimen sequenced in a study of T-cell reconstitution after alpha-beta-depleted transplantation in children. Library preparation (for TCRbeta) was performed with unique molecular identifiers. Via MiXCR, TCRdb re-called the PCR reads, giving one row per CDR3 protein. This table has a few hundred thousand distinct CDR3 sequences, 25% to 30% appearing once. Sequenced material: PBMCs, taken before TCRalphabeta/CD19-depleted stem cell transplant. Receptor source: a boy under two years old with Wiskott-Aldrich syndrome, due to receive a stem cell transplant.

This rearrangement joins TRBV6-1 to TRBJ2-7, with D tentatively TRBD1 (6 bases). Trimming left V 3 bases short and J 0 bases short, with 12 bases between. The CDR3 sequence is 15 residues long. From germline, CDR1 is MNHNS and CDR2 SASEGT. The CDR3 region is CASSEYSDSSYEQYF. CDR3 sequence (DNA): TGTGCCAGCAGTGAGTATTCGGACAGCTCCTACGAGCAGTACTTC.

This clonotype appeared a few times. This rearrangement joins TRBV11-2 to TRBJ2-3, with D perhaps matching TRBD2 (6 bases). The CDR3 sequence is 16 residues long. Per germline, CDR1 SGHAT and CDR2 FQNNGV. The V gene lost 2 bases and the J gene lost 1 base, with 13 bases spanning the gap. This CDR3 is CASSLRLARGTDTQYF. The CDR3 nucleotides are TGTGCCAGCAGCTTACGTCTAGCGAGAGGCACAGATACGCAGTATTTT.

This chain joins TRBV28 and TRBJ2-7; 7 bases align to TRBD1. Losses at the gene ends were 6 bases for V and 5 bases for J; bases not matched to a gene: 10. The CDR3 spans 14 residues. The germline V gene has CDR1 MDHEN and CDR2 SYDVKM. Here the CDR3 reads CASRSGQPPHEQYF. The CDR3 DNA reads as TGTGCCAGCAGATCGGGACAGCCACCCCACGAGCAGTACTTC.